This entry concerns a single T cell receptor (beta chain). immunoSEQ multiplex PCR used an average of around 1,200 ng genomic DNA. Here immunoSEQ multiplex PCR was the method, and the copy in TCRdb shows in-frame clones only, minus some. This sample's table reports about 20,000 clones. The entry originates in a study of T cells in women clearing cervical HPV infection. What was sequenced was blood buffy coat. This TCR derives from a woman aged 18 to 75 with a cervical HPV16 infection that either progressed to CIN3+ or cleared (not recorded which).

The CDR3 DNA, read in part, is TGTGCCTGGAGTGTATCGGGGTCTGAAAAA. It is translated as CAWSVSGSEK. The full CDR3 protein reads CAWSVSGSEKLFF. The rearrangement joins TRBV30 to TRBJ1-4; D is uncertain. The missing CDR3 end, 3 residues past where the read stops, is filled in from the germline J gene. V was clipped by 0 bases and J by 7 bases, with 9 bases between them. CDR1 and CDR2 from the germline V gene are GTSNPN and SVGIG (reference sequence). The CDR3 is 13 residues long.